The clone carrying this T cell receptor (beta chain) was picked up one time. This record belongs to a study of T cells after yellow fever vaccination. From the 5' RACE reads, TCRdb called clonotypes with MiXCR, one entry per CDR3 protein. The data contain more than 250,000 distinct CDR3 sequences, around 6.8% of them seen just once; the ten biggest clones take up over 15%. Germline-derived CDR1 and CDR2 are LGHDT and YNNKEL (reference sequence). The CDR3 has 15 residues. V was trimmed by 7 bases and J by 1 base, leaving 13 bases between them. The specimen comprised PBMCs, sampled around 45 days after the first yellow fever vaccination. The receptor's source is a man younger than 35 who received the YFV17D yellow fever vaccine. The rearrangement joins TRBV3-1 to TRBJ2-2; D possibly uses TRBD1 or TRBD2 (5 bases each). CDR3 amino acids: CASTPGTRNTGELFF. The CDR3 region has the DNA TGTGCCAGCACCCCCGGGACGAGGAACACCGGGGAGCTGTTTTTT.